This T cell receptor (beta chain) derives from a study of early T cells in non-severe SARS-CoV-2 infection. Each cDNA molecule carried a unique molecular identifier. A single record per CDR3 protein comes from TCRdb applying MiXCR to the 5' RACE reads. The sample has about 46,000 distinct CDR3 sequences, roughly 5.7% seen once. Germline CDR1 and CDR2: SGHRS and YFSETQ. The CDR3 has 13 amino acids. V was pared by 4 bases and J by 2 bases, with 2 bases of the junction left unmatched. A few counts support this clonotype. V gene TRBV5-1 combines with J gene TRBJ1-2, with 7 positions matching TRBD1. Material: whole blood, obtained at baseline. The receptor was isolated from an adult who was a healthcare worker with PCR-confirmed SARS-CoV-2 infection or an uninfected control (not recorded which). CDR3 region: CASSVQGNYGYTF. The CDR3 region has the DNA TGCGCCAGCAGCGTACAGGGGAACTATGGCTACACCTTC.